This TCR beta chain stems from a study of beta chain features in type 1 diabetes. Notes on this clone: Its antigen remains unidentified.

General study findings and limits: In all four CD4+ subsets, TCRB CDR3 length was significantly, moderately reduced in type 1 diabetes.

Germline V gene sequence: CDR1 SGHVS, CDR2 FQNEAQ. Trimming took 3 bases from V and 0 from J, leaving 7 bases between them. This CDR3 has 14 residues. TCRB transcripts that were expressed got sequenced, as all of the isolated RNA had been reverse transcribed. Repertoires were generated with immunoSEQ multiplex PCR, while TCRdb's copy carries only in-frame clones and drops some. The sample contains approximately 52,000 clones, about 64% of which appear only once. The sample consisted of stem cell memory CD4+ T cells from blood. The receptor comes from a woman between 25 and 40 years old with type 1 diabetes. The rearrangement uses TRBV7-8 and TRBJ2-3; D ambiguous. This CDR3 reads CASSLFSSTDTQYF. As DNA, the CDR3 is TGTGCCAGCAGCTTGTTTTCTAGCACAGATACGCAGTATTTT.